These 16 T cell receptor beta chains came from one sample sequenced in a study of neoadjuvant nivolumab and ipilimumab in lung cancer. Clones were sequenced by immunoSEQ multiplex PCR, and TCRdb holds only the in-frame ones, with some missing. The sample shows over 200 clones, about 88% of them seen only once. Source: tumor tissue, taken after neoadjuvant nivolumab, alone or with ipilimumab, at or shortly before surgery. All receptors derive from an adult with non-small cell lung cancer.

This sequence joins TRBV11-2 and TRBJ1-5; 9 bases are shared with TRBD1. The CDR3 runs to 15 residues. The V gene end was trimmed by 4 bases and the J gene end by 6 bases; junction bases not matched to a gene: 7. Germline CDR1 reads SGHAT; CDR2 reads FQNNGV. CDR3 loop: CASSSRDRESQPQHF. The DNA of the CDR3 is TGTGCCAGCAGCTCAAGGGACAGGGAATCTCAGCCCCAGCATTTT.

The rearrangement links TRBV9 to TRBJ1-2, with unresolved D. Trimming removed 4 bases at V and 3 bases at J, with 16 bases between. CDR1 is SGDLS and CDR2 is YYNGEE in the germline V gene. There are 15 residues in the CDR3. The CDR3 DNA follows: TGTGCCAGCAGCCCCACGACGGACGGTGACTATGGCTACACCTTC. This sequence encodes CASSPTTDGDYGYTF. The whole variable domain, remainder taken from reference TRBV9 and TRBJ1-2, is DSGVTQTPKHLITATGQRVTLRCSPRSGDLSVYWYQQSLDQGLQFLIQYYNGEERAKGNILERFSAQQFPDLHSELNLSSLELGDSALYFCASSPTTDGDYGYTFGSGTRLTVV.

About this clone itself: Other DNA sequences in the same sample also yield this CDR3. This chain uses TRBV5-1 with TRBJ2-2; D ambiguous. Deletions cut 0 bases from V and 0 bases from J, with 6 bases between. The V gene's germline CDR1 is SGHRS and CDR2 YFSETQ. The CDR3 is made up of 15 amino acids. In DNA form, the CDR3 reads TGCGCCAGCAGCTTGGGGACGGCGAACACCGGGGAGCTGTTTTTT. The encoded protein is CASSLGTANTGELFF.

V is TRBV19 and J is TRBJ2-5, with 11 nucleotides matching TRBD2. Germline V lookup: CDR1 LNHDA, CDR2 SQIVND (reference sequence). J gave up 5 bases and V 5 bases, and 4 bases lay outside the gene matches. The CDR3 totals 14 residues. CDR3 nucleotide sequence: TGTGCCAGTAGTGCCCGACTAGCGGGGGAGACCCAGTACTTC. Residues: CASSARLAGETQYF.

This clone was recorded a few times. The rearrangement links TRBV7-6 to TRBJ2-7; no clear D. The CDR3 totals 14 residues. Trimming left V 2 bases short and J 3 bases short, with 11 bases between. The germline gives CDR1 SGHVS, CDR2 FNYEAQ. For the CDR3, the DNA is TGTGCCAGCAGCTTAATGGGCGGCGGCTACGAGCAGTACTTC. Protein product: CASSLMGGGYEQYF.

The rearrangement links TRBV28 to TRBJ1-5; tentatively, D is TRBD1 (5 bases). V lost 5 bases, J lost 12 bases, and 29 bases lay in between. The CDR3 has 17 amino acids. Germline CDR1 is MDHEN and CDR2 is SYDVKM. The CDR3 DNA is TGTGCCAGCAGTCCGCGAACGGGGGGGAGGAGTAGAGCTATCCAGCATTTT. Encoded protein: CASSPRTGGRSRAIQHF. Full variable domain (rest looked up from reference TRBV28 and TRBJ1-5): DVKVTQSSRYLVKRTGEKVFLECVQDMDHENMFWYRQDPGLGLRLIYFSYDVKMKEKGDIPEGYSVSREKKERFSLILESASTNQTSMYLCASSPRTGGRSRAIQHFGDGTRLSIL.

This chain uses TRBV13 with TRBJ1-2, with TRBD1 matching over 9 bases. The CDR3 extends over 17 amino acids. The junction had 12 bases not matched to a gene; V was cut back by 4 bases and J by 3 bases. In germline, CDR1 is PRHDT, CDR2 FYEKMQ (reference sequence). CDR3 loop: CASSSSPGTGLDYGYTF. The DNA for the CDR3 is TGTGCCAGCAGCTCCTCCCCCGGGACAGGGTTGGACTATGGCTACACCTTC.

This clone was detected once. The CDR3 DNA follows: TGCGCCAGCAATGGGTTGGCAGAAGAGACCCAGTACTTC. Translating gives CASNGLAEETQYF. The J gene is TRBJ2-5, the V gene TRBV5-1, with no clear D. Germline V gives CDR1 SGHRS, CDR2 YFSETQ. The CDR3 loop spans 13 amino acids. The V end lost 6 bases, the J end lost 3 bases, and 12 bases lay between the germline ends.

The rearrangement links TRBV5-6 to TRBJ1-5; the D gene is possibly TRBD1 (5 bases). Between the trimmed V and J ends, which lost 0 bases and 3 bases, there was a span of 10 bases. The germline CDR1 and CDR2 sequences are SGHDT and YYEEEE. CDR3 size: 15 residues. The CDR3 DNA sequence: TGTGCCAGCAGCTTGGCCGGGGGAGTCAATCAGCCCCAGCATTTT. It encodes CASSLAGGVNQPQHF.

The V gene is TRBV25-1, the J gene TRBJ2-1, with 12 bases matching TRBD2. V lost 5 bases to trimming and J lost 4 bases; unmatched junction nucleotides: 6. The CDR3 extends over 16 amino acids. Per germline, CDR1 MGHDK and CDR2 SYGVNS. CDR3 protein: CASSSRTSGDYNEQFF. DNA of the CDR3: TGTGCCAGCAGTTCGAGGACTAGCGGGGATTACAATGAGCAGTTCTTC.

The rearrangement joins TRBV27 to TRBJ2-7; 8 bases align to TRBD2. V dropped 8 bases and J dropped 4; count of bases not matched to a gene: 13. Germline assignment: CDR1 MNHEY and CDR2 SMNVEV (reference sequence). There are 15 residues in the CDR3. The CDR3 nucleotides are TGTGCCAGCCGCCGGGGGGGCTATTCCGGGTACGAGCAGTACTTC. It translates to CASRRGGYSGYEQYF.

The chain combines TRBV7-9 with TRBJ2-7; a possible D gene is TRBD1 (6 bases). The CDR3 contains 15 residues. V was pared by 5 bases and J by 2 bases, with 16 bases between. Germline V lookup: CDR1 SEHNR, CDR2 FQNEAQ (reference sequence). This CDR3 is CASSLGQDSPYEQYF. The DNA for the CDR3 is TGTGCCAGCAGCCTGGGTCAGGACAGCCCCTACGAGCAGTACTTC.

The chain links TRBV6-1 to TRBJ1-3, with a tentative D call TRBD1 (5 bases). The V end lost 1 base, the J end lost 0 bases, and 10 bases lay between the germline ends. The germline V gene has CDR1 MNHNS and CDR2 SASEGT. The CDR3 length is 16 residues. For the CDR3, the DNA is TGTGCCAGCAGTGAAGAGGAGGGGTCCTCTGGAAACACCATATATTTT. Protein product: CASSEEEGSSGNTIYF.

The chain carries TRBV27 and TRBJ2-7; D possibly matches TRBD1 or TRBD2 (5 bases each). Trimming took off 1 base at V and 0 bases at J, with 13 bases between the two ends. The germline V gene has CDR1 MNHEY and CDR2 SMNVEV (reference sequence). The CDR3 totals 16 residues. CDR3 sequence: CASSLFLPGTSYEQYF. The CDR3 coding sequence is TGTGCCAGCAGTTTATTCCTTCCCGGGACCTCCTACGAGCAGTACTTC.

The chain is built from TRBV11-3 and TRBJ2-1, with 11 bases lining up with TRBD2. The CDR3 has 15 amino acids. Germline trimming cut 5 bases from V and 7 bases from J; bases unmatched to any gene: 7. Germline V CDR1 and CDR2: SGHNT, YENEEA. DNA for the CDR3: TGTGCCAGCAGCCGAACTAGCGGGAGTTTGAATGAGCAGTTCTTC. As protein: CASSRTSGSLNEQFF. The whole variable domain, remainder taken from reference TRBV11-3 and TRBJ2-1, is EAGVVQSPRYKIIEKKQPVAFWCNPISGHNTLYWYLQNLGQGPELLIRYENEEAVDDSQLPKDRFSAERLKGVDSTLKIQPAELGDSAVYLCASSRTSGSLNEQFFGPGTRLTVL.

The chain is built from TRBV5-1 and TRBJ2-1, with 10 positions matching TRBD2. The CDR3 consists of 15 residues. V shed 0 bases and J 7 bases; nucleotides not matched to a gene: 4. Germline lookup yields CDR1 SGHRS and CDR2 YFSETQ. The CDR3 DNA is TGCGCCAGCAGCTTGGTACCTAGCGGGAGAAATGAGCAGTTCTTC. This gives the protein CASSLVPSGRNEQFF.